A selection of T cell receptor beta chains follows, all from one sample in a study of CD8 T cells in Susac syndrome. TCRdb re-derived calls from the immunoSEQ multiplex PCR reads in MiXCR, one entry per CDR3 protein. The sample contains about 49,000 distinct CDR3 sequences, approximately 93% of which appear only once. Sequencing was done on a sample of CD8+ T cells from PBMCs. The receptors were gathered from a human donor in good health. Both conserved end residues are part of each CDR3. D genes are given only for firm matches. Only part of the rows carry a size: once, few, many, or a class if the clone is expanded.

CDR3: CASIPPAGETQYF
DNA: TGTGCCAGCATCCCCCCCGCAGGGGAGACCCAGTACTTC
J: TRBJ2-5
D: -
V: TRBV27
length: 13
size: once

CDR3: CASTYIAGGLQNEQFF
DNA: TGTGCCAGTACCTACATAGCGGGAGGTTTACAGAATGAGCAGTTCTTC
J: TRBJ2-1
D: TRBD2
V: TRBV19
length: 16
size: -

CDR3: CSVEGTVWRGRRWNEQFF
DNA: TGCAGCGTTGAGGGTACGGTGTGGCGGGGGAGGCGGTGGAATGAGCAGTTCTTC
J: TRBJ2-1
D: TRBD2
V: TRBV29-1
length: 18
size: -

CDR3: CASSPGHISGANVLTF
DNA: TGTGCCAGCAGTCCTGGACACATCTCTGGGGCCAACGTCCTGACTTTC
J: TRBJ2-6
D: -
V: TRBV27
length: 16
size: -

CDR3: CASRPGAGELFF
DNA: TGTGCCAGCAGGCCCGGAGCCGGGGAGCTGTTTTTT
J: TRBJ2-2
D: -
V: TRBV12-3/TRBV12-4
length: 12
size: -

CDR3: CASSPWTSPEETQYF
DNA: TGTGCCAGCAGCCCTTGGACTAGTCCCGAGGAGACCCAGTACTTC
J: TRBJ2-5
D: TRBD2
V: TRBV28
length: 15
size: -

CDR3: CATSRERAAGANVLTF
DNA: TGTGCCACCAGCAGAGAAAGGGCAGCTGGGGCCAACGTCCTGACTTTC
J: TRBJ2-6
D: -
V: TRBV15
length: 16
size: once

CDR3: CASRRQGYYEQYF
DNA: TGTGCCAGCAGGCGACAGGGATACTACGAGCAGTACTTC
J: TRBJ2-7
D: TRBD1
V: TRBV14
length: 13
size: -

CDR3: CASSLGVGYQPQHF
DNA: TGTGCCAGCAGCTTGGGTGTGGGTTATCAGCCCCAGCATTTT
J: TRBJ1-5
D: -
V: TRBV7-9
length: 14
size: -

CDR3: CASSLAGLNTGELFF
DNA: TGTGCCAGCAGCTTAGCGGGACTGAACACCGGGGAGCTGTTTTTT
J: TRBJ2-2
D: TRBD2
V: TRBV5-6
length: 15
size: -

CDR3: CATSGSLGGYSYNEQFF
DNA: TGTGCCACCAGTGGTTCGTTAGGGGGGTATTCCTACAATGAGCAGTTCTTC
J: TRBJ2-1
D: -
V: TRBV24-1
length: 17
size: -

CDR3: CASSSSQPYEQYF
DNA: TGTGCCAGCAGTTCTTCACAACCCTACGAGCAGTACTTC
J: TRBJ2-7
D: -
V: TRBV27
length: 13
size: once

CDR3: CASSYLSGSGTGELFF
DNA: TGTGCCAGCAGTTACCTTAGCGGGAGTGGCACCGGGGAGCTGTTTTTT
J: TRBJ2-2
D: TRBD2
V: TRBV6-5
length: 16
size: -

CDR3: CASSLLQASYNEQFF
DNA: TGTGCCAGCAGTTTACTCCAGGCAAGCTACAATGAGCAGTTCTTC
J: TRBJ2-1
D: -
V: TRBV28
length: 15
size: -

CDR3: CASSLALAGSNEQFF
DNA: TGTGCCAGCAGCTTAGCCCTAGCGGGAAGCAATGAGCAGTTCTTC
J: TRBJ2-1
D: TRBD2
V: TRBV7-6
length: 15
size: -

CDR3: CASSEFTHAGGYTF
DNA: TGTGCCAGCAGTGAATTTACACACGCGGGGGGCTACACCTTC
J: TRBJ1-2
D: -
V: TRBV2
length: 14
size: once

CDR3: CASSLGLTPGELFF
DNA: TGTGCCAGCAGCTTAGGACTGACTCCCGGGGAGCTGTTTTTT
J: TRBJ2-2
D: -
V: TRBV13
length: 14
size: -

CDR3: CASSRRGEGQPQHF
DNA: TGTGCCAGCTCCCGCAGGGGAGAAGGTCAGCCCCAGCATTTT
J: TRBJ1-5
D: -
V: TRBV18
length: 14
size: -

CDR3: CASSPAGTGYYEQYF
DNA: TGTGCCAGCAGCCCTGCCGGGACAGGGTACTACGAGCAGTACTTC
J: TRBJ2-7
D: TRBD1
V: TRBV28
length: 15
size: -

CDR3: CASSLQGASYEQYF
DNA: TGTGCCAGCAGCCTTCAGGGGGCGAGCTACGAGCAGTACTTC
J: TRBJ2-7
D: TRBD1
V: TRBV7-6
length: 14
size: once

CDR3: CCVRDSNYGYTF
DNA: TGCTGCGTTCGGGACAGCAACTATGGCTACACCTTC
J: TRBJ1-2
D: TRBD1
V: TRBV29-1
length: 12
size: -

CDR3: CASSLSVTGYEQYF
DNA: TGTGCCAGCAGTTTATCGGTTACAGGCTACGAGCAGTACTTC
J: TRBJ2-7
D: -
V: TRBV27
length: 14
size: -

CDR3: CASLGTSGYNEQFF
DNA: TGTGCCAGCTTGGGGACTAGCGGATACAATGAGCAGTTCTTC
J: TRBJ2-1
D: TRBD2
V: TRBV13
length: 14
size: -

CDR3: CASSGSPSEAFF
DNA: TGTGCCAGCAGTGGGTCACCATCTGAAGCTTTCTTT
J: TRBJ1-1
D: -
V: TRBV2
length: 12
size: -

CDR3: CASSPELSGVGYEQYF
DNA: TGTGCCAGCAGTCCCGAACTTAGCGGAGTCGGCTACGAGCAGTACTTC
J: TRBJ2-7
D: -
V: TRBV28
length: 16
size: -

CDR3: CASSQAGTNYGYTF
DNA: TGCGCCAGCAGCCAAGCCGGGACCAACTATGGCTACACCTTC
J: TRBJ1-2
D: -
V: TRBV4-1
length: 14
size: -

CDR3: CASSNKNTEAFF
DNA: TGTGCCAGTAGTAATAAGAACACTGAAGCTTTCTTT
J: TRBJ1-1
D: -
V: TRBV19
length: 12
size: -

CDR3: CATSRETGLAEQFF
DNA: TGTGCCACCAGCAGAGAGACAGGGTTGGCTGAGCAGTTCTTC
J: TRBJ2-1
D: TRBD1
V: TRBV15
length: 14
size: -

CDR3: CASSSRGYSLGSYNEQFF
DNA: TGTGCCAGCAGCTCACGGGGGTACTCCTTGGGCTCCTACAATGAGCAGTTCTTC
J: TRBJ2-1
D: -
V: TRBV13
length: 18
size: -

CDR3: CASSRTTSSSGANVLTF
DNA: TGTGCCAGCAGTCGAACGACTAGTTCCTCTGGGGCCAACGTCCTGACTTTC
J: TRBJ2-6
D: -
V: TRBV28
length: 17
size: -

CDR3: CASSHPVADRGLNTGELFF
DNA: TGCGCCAGCAGCCACCCCGTGGCGGACAGGGGACTGAACACCGGGGAGCTGTTTTTT
J: TRBJ2-2
D: TRBD1
V: TRBV4-1
length: 19
size: -

CDR3: CARTGDGSSYNEQFF
DNA: TGTGCCAGGACAGGGGACGGGAGCTCCTACAATGAGCAGTTCTTC
J: TRBJ2-1
D: TRBD1
V: TRBV2
length: 15
size: -

CDR3: CSARSDGTSGSWNEQFF
DNA: TGCAGTGCTAGGTCTGATGGGACTAGCGGGAGTTGGAATGAGCAGTTCTTC
J: TRBJ2-1
D: TRBD2
V: TRBV20-1
length: 17
size: -

CDR3: CASSNLGGEQFF
DNA: TGTGCCAGTAGTAACCTGGGGGGTGAGCAGTTCTTC
J: TRBJ2-1
D: -
V: TRBV19
length: 12
size: -

CDR3: CASSLLSLKTQYF
DNA: TGTGCCAGCAGCTTACTCAGTCTGAAGACCCAGTACTTC
J: TRBJ2-5
D: -
V: TRBV13
length: 13
size: -

CDR3: CSALGLAGYSYEQYF
DNA: TGCAGCGCTCTAGGACTAGCGGGATATTCCTACGAGCAGTACTTC
J: TRBJ2-7
D: TRBD2
V: TRBV29-1
length: 15
size: -

CDR3: CATRAGHPYNEQFF
DNA: TGTGCCACCAGGGCGGGCCACCCCTACAATGAGCAGTTCTTC
J: TRBJ2-1
D: -
V: TRBV24-1
length: 14
size: -

CDR3: CASRGETGANVLTF
DNA: TGCGCCAGCAGAGGAGAGACTGGGGCCAACGTCCTGACTTTC
J: TRBJ2-6
D: -
V: TRBV5-1
length: 14
size: -

CDR3: CASSPQWAGYEQYF
DNA: TGTGCCAGCAGCCCCCAGTGGGCAGGCTACGAGCAGTACTTC
J: TRBJ2-7
D: -
V: TRBV6-5
length: 14
size: -

CDR3: CASSPPPIGSYGYTF
DNA: TGTGCCAGCAGCCCCCCCCCGATCGGCTCCTATGGCTACACCTTC
J: TRBJ1-2
D: -
V: TRBV7-2
length: 15
size: -

CDR3: CASSDWIRSGGDTEAFF
DNA: TGTGCCAGCAGTGATTGGATCCGGTCCGGGGGAGACACTGAAGCTTTCTTT
J: TRBJ1-1
D: -
V: TRBV2
length: 17
size: -

CDR3: CASSQEREQYF
DNA: TGCGCCAGCAGCCAAGAAAGGGAGCAGTACTTC
J: TRBJ2-7
D: -
V: TRBV4-1
length: 11
size: -

CDR3: CATSRERGTQYF
DNA: TGTGCCACCAGCAGAGAAAGAGGTACCCAGTACTTC
J: TRBJ2-5
D: -
V: TRBV15
length: 12
size: -

CDR3: CASSLGLPGDEQYF
DNA: TGTGCCAGCAGCTTGGGACTCCCCGGAGACGAGCAGTACTTC
J: TRBJ2-7
D: -
V: TRBV5-6
length: 14
size: -

CDR3: CASSYHLAGVPYTQYF
DNA: TGTGCCAGCAGTTACCACCTAGCGGGAGTACCCTATACGCAGTATTTT
J: TRBJ2-3
D: TRBD2
V: TRBV6-6
length: 16
size: few

CDR3: CASSQVANRNTGELFF
DNA: TGTGCCAGCAGCCAAGTTGCTAACAGAAACACCGGGGAGCTGTTTTTT
J: TRBJ2-2
D: -
V: TRBV4-2
length: 16
size: -

CDR3: CASSPGPSYEQYF
DNA: TGTGCCAGCAGCCCGGGGCCTTCCTACGAGCAGTACTTC
J: TRBJ2-7
D: -
V: TRBV3-1
length: 13
size: -

CDR3: CASSSTPDEQFF
DNA: TGTGCCAGCAGCTCCACCCCCGATGAGCAGTTCTTC
J: TRBJ2-1
D: -
V: TRBV6-5
length: 12
size: -

CDR3: CASSMGLSYEQYF
DNA: TGCGCCAGCAGCATGGGACTGTCCTACGAGCAGTACTTC
J: TRBJ2-7
D: -
V: TRBV5-1
length: 13
size: -

CDR3: CAISEGGRGVQYF
DNA: TGTGCCATCAGTGAGGGAGGTAGGGGGGTCCAGTACTTC
J: TRBJ2-4
D: -
V: TRBV10-3
length: 13
size: -

CDR3: CASSLLAEQETQYF
DNA: TGTGCCAGCAGCCTCTTAGCAGAACAAGAGACCCAGTACTTC
J: TRBJ2-5
D: -
V: TRBV3-1
length: 14
size: -

CDR3: CASGSGLAGEETQYF
DNA: TGTGCCAGCGGATCGGGACTAGCGGGAGAAGAGACCCAGTACTTC
J: TRBJ2-5
D: TRBD2
V: TRBV7-2
length: 15
size: -

CDR3: CASSVDGYHEQFF
DNA: TGTGCCAGCAGCGTAGATGGCTACCATGAGCAGTTCTTC
J: TRBJ2-1
D: -
V: TRBV9
length: 13
size: -

CDR3: CASSTGIYGELFF
DNA: TGTGCCAGCAGTACGGGGATATACGGGGAGCTGTTTTTT
J: TRBJ2-2
D: -
V: TRBV6-5
length: 13
size: -